This T cell receptor (beta chain) derives from a study of blood T cells in healthy people across ages. It was with a sample-barcoded 5' primer and a J-beta primer mix that a second PCR of roughly 6 to 12 cycles was run. TCRdb reprocessed the 5' RACE reads via MiXCR and lists one record per CDR3 protein. In the table there are roughly 800,000 distinct CDR3 sequences, 58% of which are singletons. This clonotype has just a few counts. CDR3 length equals 13 residues. CDR1 and CDR2 (germline): LGHNA, YNFKEQ. Trimming shortened V by 1 base and J by 4 bases, and 8 bases separated the two germline ends. The chain uses TRBV4-2 and TRBJ2-7; D remains unclear. The clonotype was recovered from a man aged 25 to 40 in good health. Sequences were obtained from blood. Written as DNA, the CDR3 is TGTGCCAGCAGCCAAGCCCCCTCATACGAGCAGTACTTC. It codes for CASSQAPSYEQYF.